A single sample gave rise to the 10 T cell receptor beta chains below, sequenced in a study of blood T cell repertoires in COVID-19. Repertoires were generated with immunoSEQ multiplex PCR, while TCRdb's copy carries only in-frame clones and drops some. The sample lists roughly 300,000 clones, roughly 86% seen once, with 6.5% to 9.5% in the top ten. The sequenced sample consisted of peripheral blood. Receptors were obtained from a woman between 45 and 65 years old who had recovered from COVID-19.

This chain links TRBV3-1 (or the pseudogene TRBV3-2) with TRBJ2-2; 9 bases are a match to TRBD1. V was clipped by 1 base and J by 6 bases; unmatched bases: 18. This CDR3 comprises 20 residues. Per germline, CDR1 LGHDT and CDR2 YNNKEL (reference sequence). Written as DNA, the CDR3 is TGTGCCAGCAGCCAAGGGAATGGGACAGGGTATTGTCGACCCCCCGGGGAGCTGTTTTTT. Translation gives CASSQGNGTGYCRPPGELFF.

This clone was detected once. This rearrangement joins TRBV28 to TRBJ1-5; 9 positions match TRBD1. J lost 2 bases, V lost 6 bases, and 2 bases had no gene match. Germline CDR1 MDHEN, CDR2 SYDVKM. The CDR3 extends over 14 amino acids. In DNA form, the CDR3 reads TGTGCCAGCAGACGGGACAGGGGCAATCAGCCCCAGCATTTT. Its protein is CASRRDRGNQPQHF.

The rearrangement joins TRBV5-8 to TRBJ2-7; TRBD2 matches 7 bases. Germline CDR1 SGHTS, CDR2 YDEGEE. V lost 1 base to trimming and J lost 4 bases; unmatched junction nucleotides: 14. The CDR3 has 17 residues. The CDR3 nucleotides are TGTGCCAGCAGCTTGTTTGATCTGGCGGGAGCTATGTACGAGCAGTACTTC. Its protein is CASSLFDLAGAMYEQYF.

The gene calls are TRBV3-1 (or the pseudogene TRBV3-2) and TRBJ1-5; tentatively, D is TRBD1 (5 bases). Trimming cost V 0 bases and J 6 bases, with 12 bases left between them. Germline-derived CDR1 and CDR2 are LGHDT and YNNKEL (reference sequence). The CDR3 spans 15 residues. CDR3 sequence reads: CASSQDRATGQPQHF. Written as DNA, the CDR3 is TGTGCCAGCAGCCAAGACAGGGCGACGGGTCAGCCCCAGCATTTT.

The rearrangement uses TRBV19 and TRBJ2-1, with 10 nucleotides matching TRBD2. The CDR3 spans 14 residues. Losses at the gene ends were 6 bases for V and 4 bases for J; bases not matched to a gene: 3. Germline CDR1 reads LNHDA; CDR2 reads SQIVND (reference sequence). The CDR3 DNA sequence: TGTGCCAGTAGCTCTAGCGGGAGTTACAATGAGCAGTTCTTC. Encoded protein: CASSSSGSYNEQFF.

The chain carries TRBV10-3 and TRBJ1-5; D is perhaps TRBD1 (5 bases). Germline assignment: CDR1 ENHRY and CDR2 SYGVKD. CDR3 length: 12 residues. The ends were cut back, 10 bases at V and 4 bases at J, with 11 bases in the middle. CDR3 DNA sequence: TGTGCCACCAGGGAGGCGAATCAGCCCCAGCATTTT. This encodes CATREANQPQHF.

The sample holds one count of this clone. The chain couples TRBV5-4 to TRBJ2-1; weak D call: TRBD2 (6 bases). V was shortened by 0 bases and J by 8 bases, with 15 bases between the two germline ends. Germline V gives CDR1 SGHNT, CDR2 YYREEE (reference sequence). This CDR3 region has 15 residues. DNA for the CDR3: TGTGCCAGCAGCTTGGCGTCTAGCGTTACGGATGAGCAGTTCTTC. It translates to CASSLASSVTDEQFF.

The V call is TRBV6-5, the J call TRBJ2-7; TRBD1 aligns across 9 bases. This CDR3 is built from 14 residues. Germline trimming cut 7 bases from V and 5 bases from J; bases unmatched to any gene: 9. Germline V gene data show CDR1 as MNHEY and CDR2 as SVGAGI. In DNA form, the CDR3 reads TGTGCCAGCAACACCGGGACAGGGAGGGACGAGCAGTACTTC. The encoded protein is CASNTGTGRDEQYF.

V and J are TRBV7-8 and TRBJ1-2; TRBD1 matches at 8 bases. Germline V lookup: CDR1 SGHVS, CDR2 FQNEAQ. This CDR3 is 15 amino acids long. V gave up 5 bases and J gave up 4 bases; unmatched junction bases: 9. The CDR3 loop is CASSIGQGFVYGYTF. CDR3 nucleotides: TGTGCCAGCAGCATAGGACAGGGTTTTGTCTATGGCTACACCTTC. The variable domain in full, completed from reference TRBV7-8 and TRBJ1-2, reads GAGVSQSPRYKVAKRGQDVALRCDPISGHVSLFWYQQALGQGPEFLTYFQNEAQLDKSGLPSDRFFAERPEGSVSTLKIQRTQQEDSAVYLCASSIGQGFVYGYTFGSGTRLTVV.

This clone appeared a single time. Within the sample, other DNA sequences also encode this same CDR3. This chain connects TRBV30 to TRBJ2-1, with a tentative D call TRBD2 (5 bases). V lost 0 bases to trimming and J lost 0 bases, with 9 bases between them. Germline loops: CDR1 GTSNPN, CDR2 SVGIG (reference sequence). The CDR3 contains 15 residues. The CDR3 spells CAWSVKRSSYNEQFF. Written as DNA, the CDR3 is TGTGCCTGGAGTGTCAAGCGGAGCTCCTACAATGAGCAGTTCTTC. The entire variable domain, with the rest obtained from reference TRBV30 and TRBJ2-1, is as follows: SQTIHQWPATLVQPVGSPLSLECTVEGTSNPNLYWYRQAAGRGLQLLFYSVGIGQISSEVPQNLSASRPQDRQFILSSKKLLLSDSGFYLCAWSVKRSSYNEQFFGPGTRLTVL.